Sequencing of this TCR beta chain was carried out in a study of blood T cell repertoires in COVID-19. Study summary: The samples span acute and convalescent COVID-19 from the United States, Italy and Spain. T cells, B-cell-depleted T cells, or PBMCs provided the cDNA or gDNA that served as material.

CDR1 and CDR2 (germline): MNHEY, SVGAGI. This CDR3 spans 13 amino acids. The germline V and J ends were trimmed by 8 bases and 2 bases, with 12 bases remaining between them. Original handling: Reference gene primers were amplified, and this amplification served to estimate nucleated cell counts. Repertoires were generated with immunoSEQ multiplex PCR, while TCRdb's copy carries only in-frame clones and drops some. V and J calls and clone size are copied from that table; D and trimming were computed from the DNA. The repertoire consists of more than 300,000 clones, with more than 75% occurring once and the leading ten covering roughly 1.6%.

This sequence joins TRBV6-5 and TRBJ1-2, with D perhaps matching TRBD1 (5 bases). The receptor comes from a woman aged 50 to 60 with acute or convalescent COVID-19. The sequencing sample was made of peripheral blood. This CDR3 is CASAYRTNYGYTF. CDR3 sequence (DNA): TGTGCCAGCGCCTACAGGACCAACTATGGCTACACCTTC.